The 21 T cell receptor beta chains listed next were all sequenced from one sample in a study of T cell clones after liver transplantation. Using immunoSEQ multiplex PCR, the repertoire was profiled, and TCRdb retains in-frame clones only, with some absent. The sample has about 24,000 clones, around two thirds seen once; the top ten hold less than 3%. Sequencing used CD4+ T cells from blood, obtained before liver transplant. These receptors came from a human donor who received a liver transplant.

The table lists this clone with a few counts. The chain is built from TRBV19 and TRBJ2-3, with D maybe TRBD1 (6 bases). The CDR3 has 12 amino acids. From germline, CDR1 is LNHDA and CDR2 SQIVND (reference sequence). Between the trimmed V and J ends, which lost 4 bases and 4 bases, there was a span of 6 bases. The CDR3 loop reads CASSTGADTQYF. CDR3 in DNA: TGTGCCAGTAGTACAGGGGCAGATACGCAGTATTTT.

This chain joins TRBV15 and TRBJ2-1, with 8 bases aligning to TRBD2. The CDR3 is 15 residues long. Per germline, CDR1 LNHNV and CDR2 YYDKDF (reference sequence). The ends lost 2 bases at V and 4 bases at J; junction bases unmatched: 4. As DNA, the CDR3 is TGTGCCACCAGCAGAAGCACTAGCGGTTACAATGAGCAGTTCTTC. This gives the protein CATSRSTSGYNEQFF.

V is TRBV9 and J is TRBJ2-5; 11 bases line up with TRBD2. The CDR3 consists of 15 residues. After removal of 4 bases from V and 5 bases from J, the junction contained 7 bases not matched to a gene. CDR1 and CDR2 (germline): SGDLS, YYNGEE. The CDR3 loop reads CASSIGSGRGETQYF. The CDR3 DNA reads TGTGCCAGCAGCATTGGTAGCGGGAGGGGGGAGACCCAGTACTTC.

The chain combines TRBV28 with TRBJ2-7, with 7 nucleotides matching TRBD1. Unmatched junction bases numbered 4, after V lost 5 bases and J lost 3 bases. Germline CDR1 and CDR2: MDHEN and SYDVKM. The CDR3 length is 13 residues. CDR3 nucleotides: TGTGCCAGCAGTCCGGGACAGAACTACGAGCAGTACGTC. Translated: CASSPGQNYEQYV.

In its sample, this clone was seen a few times. This rearrangement joins TRBV27 to TRBJ2-7; 11 nucleotides agree with TRBD2. Looked up from germline, CDR1 is MNHEY and CDR2 is SMNVEV (reference sequence). This CDR3 spans 15 amino acids. V lost 6 bases to trimming and J lost 1 base; unmatched junction nucleotides: 5. The CDR3 DNA reads TGTGCCAGCAGCCCCAGACTAGCGGGATCCTACGAGCAGTACGTC. Amino acid sequence: CASSPRLAGSYEQYV.

The V gene is TRBV11-2, the J gene TRBJ2-2; 12 bases fit TRBD1. V was clipped by 1 base and J by 7 bases; unmatched bases: 10. Germline V gene lookup returns CDR1 SGHAT and CDR2 FQNNGV. The CDR3 covers 18 residues. The CDR3 sequence: CASSLGIGTGGAGGELFF. The CDR3 coding sequence is TGTGCCAGCAGCTTAGGGATCGGGACAGGGGGCGCGGGCGGGGAGCTGTTTTTT.

The chain links TRBV5-6 to TRBJ2-1; 10 bases are shared with TRBD2. The V segment lost 0 bases and the J segment 9 bases; nucleotides outside the gene matches: 6. The CDR3 loop spans 15 amino acids. Germline V gene data show CDR1 as SGHDT and CDR2 as YYEEEE. In DNA, the CDR3 is TGTGCCAGCAGCTTGGTAGCGGGAGGCCGAGGTGAGCAGTTCTTC. It codes for CASSLVAGGRGEQFF.

This clone was seen a single time. V gene TRBV11-3 combines with J gene TRBJ2-1; 10 bases fit TRBD2. Trimming took 3 bases from V and 15 from J; bases not matched to a gene: 8. The germline V gene has CDR1 SGHNT and CDR2 YENEEA. The length of the CDR3 is 13 residues. The CDR3 DNA follows: TGTGCCAGCAGCTTTCTAGCGGGAGCTAGGCCGTTCTTC. Translation gives CASSFLAGARPFF.

This clone was seen only a few times. The chain employs TRBV29-1 and TRBJ2-7, with TRBD1 matching 8 bases. Unmatched junction bases numbered 5, after V lost 4 bases and J lost 0 bases. This CDR3 spans 14 amino acids. Germline V gene sequence: CDR1 SQVTM, CDR2 ANQGSEA. The CDR3 spells CSVGHTGGSYEQYF. The CDR3 nucleotides are TGCAGCGTTGGCCATACAGGGGGCTCCTACGAGCAGTACTTC.

The gene calls are TRBV7-2 and TRBJ2-2; D might be TRBD1 (5 bases). Trimming pared 1 base from V and 9 bases from J, leaving 15 bases between. CDR1 is SGHTA, CDR2 FQGNSA, per germline. This CDR3 is built from 15 residues. The CDR3 DNA follows: TGTGCCAGCAGCTTAGATCCAGGGCGCGTCAGGGAGCTGTTTTTT. Residues: CASSLDPGRVRELFF.

The table lists this clone with a few counts. The rearrangement joins TRBV18 to TRBJ1-1, with a possible D match to TRBD1 (5 bases). CDR3 length: 14 residues. Germline values: CDR1 KGHSH, CDR2 LQKENI. The ends were cut back, 5 bases at V and 5 bases at J, with 15 bases in the middle. Written as DNA, the CDR3 is TGTGCCAGCTCATCCGCCTCAGGGCAGACTGAAGCTTTCTTT. Translated: CASSSASGQTEAFF.

Comments on this clone: Additional DNA sequences in this sample encode the identical CDR3. CDR3 bases: TGTGCCAGTACCCCAGGATGGGGGGGGAGGACGCCCCAGCATTTT. Translation: CASTPGWGGRTPQHF. The gene calls are TRBV19 and TRBJ1-5; tentatively, D is TRBD1 (5 bases). Germline lookup yields CDR1 LNHDA and CDR2 SQIVND (reference sequence). V lost 7 bases and J 9 bases, leaving 22 bases between the germline ends. The CDR3 contains 15 residues.

V and J are TRBV18 and TRBJ2-7; D remains ambiguous. The CDR3 is made up of 11 amino acids. V was pared by 6 bases and J by 0 bases, with 3 bases between. Germline V CDR1 and CDR2: KGHSH, LQKENI. The CDR3 here is CASSNSYEQYF. The CDR3, as DNA: TGTGCCAGCTCCAACTCCTACGAGCAGTACTTC.

The chain has TRBV6-5 and TRBJ2-3, with a possible D match to TRBD1 (5 bases). The V gene lost 4 bases and the J gene lost 0 bases, with 11 bases spanning the gap. CDR1 and CDR2 (germline): MNHEY, SVGAGI. CDR3 length: 15 residues. The CDR3: CASSSTETSTDTQYF. The CDR3 region has the DNA TGTGCCAGCAGTTCGACAGAAACTAGCACAGATACGCAGTATTTT.

This clone occurred a few times. The chain employs TRBV30 and TRBJ1-5; D possibly corresponds to TRBD1 (5 bases). The V and J ends lost 6 bases and 5 bases respectively, with 11 bases between them. The germline gives CDR1 GTSNPN, CDR2 SVGIG (reference sequence). CDR3 size: 12 residues. Written as DNA, the CDR3 is TGTGCCTGTTCAAAAGGGGATCAGCCCCAGCATTTT. Its translation is CACSKGDQPQHF.

The chain is built from TRBV5-3 and TRBJ2-7, with 8 bases aligning to TRBD2. TRBV5-3 is identified as an open reading frame with a role that is uncertain. The CDR3 length is 13 residues. In nucleotides, the CDR3 is TGTGCCAGCAGCTTGGGGCGGGAGGTTCCCCAGTACGTC. Protein: CASSLGREVPQYV.

The CDR3 region is CATTRGGSGANVLTF. CDR3 bases: TGTGCCACCACGAGAGGGGGGTCTGGGGCCAACGTCCTGACTTTC. The chain couples TRBV27 to TRBJ2-6, with D perhaps being TRBD1 or TRBD2 (6 bases each). Per germline, CDR1 MNHEY and CDR2 SMNVEV (reference sequence). V shed 10 bases and J shed 1 base, with 14 bases lying between them. The length of the CDR3 is 15 residues.

V gene TRBV9 combines with J gene TRBJ2-3; 13 bases line up with TRBD2. CDR3 length: 16 amino acids. With V trimmed by 0 bases and J by 4 bases, 2 bases remained unmatched. The germline CDR1 and CDR2 sequences are SGDLS and YYNGEE. The chain's CDR3 is CASSVGTSGSSDTQYF. CDR3 in DNA: TGTGCCAGCAGCGTAGGGACTAGCGGGAGTTCAGATACGCAGTATTTT.

A few counts support this clone. The chain couples TRBV4-3 to TRBJ1-1; 9 bases align to TRBD1. The length of the CDR3 is 15 residues. The junction had 5 bases not matched to a gene; V was cut back by 4 bases and J by 2 bases. The germline CDR1 and CDR2 sequences are LGHNA and YSLEER. CDR3 nucleotide sequence: TGCGCCAGCAGCCTGGGGGACAGGGTAAACACTGAAGCTTTCTTT. It translates to CASSLGDRVNTEAFF.

The rearrangement links TRBV7-9 to TRBJ2-5; TRBD1 matches at 8 bases. This CDR3 has 13 amino acids. Germline assignment: CDR1 SEHNR and CDR2 FQNEAQ (reference sequence). With 10 bases clipped from V and 5 bases from J, the junction kept 9 bases outside the gene matches. CDR3 sequence reads: CATTDRDGETQYF. CDR3 sequence (DNA): TGTGCCACTACGGACAGGGACGGGGAGACCCAGTACTTC.

The chain has TRBV10-3 and TRBJ1-5, with D tentatively TRBD1 (5 bases). Germline values: CDR1 ENHRY, CDR2 SYGVKD. CDR3 size: 13 residues. Trimming left V 6 bases short and J 4 bases short, with 10 bases between. CDR3 nucleotides: TGTGCCATCAGCGTACAGGAGAATCAGCCCCAGCATTTT. Amino acids: CAISVQENQPQHF.